The rows below give T cell receptor beta chains drawn from one sample of a study of T cell responses to AZD1222 COVID-19 vaccine. Sequencing was performed with immunoSEQ multiplex PCR; in TCRdb, only in-frame clones are kept and a portion is missing. The table lists around 130,000 clones, roughly 93% of them singletons, with around 3.1% in the top ten. Sequences were derived from peripheral blood, sampled on day 0 of AZD1222 vaccination. Receptors were obtained from an adult in good health. Both conserved end residues are part of each CDR3. The D gene is left open where the match is weak. A clone size is listed for some rows: how often the clone was seen (once, few, many), or a class if it is expanded.

d_call j_call clone_size cdr3_length v_call cdr3_nt cdr3_aa
NA TRBJ1-1 NA 15 TRBV21-1 TGTGCCAGCAGCAAAGCAACGGACCAGAACACTGAAGCTTTCTTT CASSKATDQNTEAFF
NA TRBJ1-4 NA 13 TRBV4-1 TGCGCCAGCAGCCTCCGGCCCTCTGAAAAACTGTTTTTT CASSLRPSEKLFF
NA TRBJ1-6 NA 14 TRBV9 TGTGCCAGCAGCGTAGCAGGGAGTAATTCACCCCTCCACTTT CASSVAGSNSPLHF
NA TRBJ1-6 NA 15 TRBV19 TGTGCCAGTAGCGCTGAGCTGGGTCTTAATTCACCCCTCCACTTT CASSAELGLNSPLHF
NA TRBJ1-1 NA 13 TRBV18 TGTGCCAGCTCACCACAGGGCTACACTGAAGCTTTCTTT CASSPQGYTEAFF
NA TRBJ2-1 NA 13 TRBV7-3 TGTGCCAGCAGCTTAGAGGGAATCAATGAGCAGTTCTTC CASSLEGINEQFF
TRBD1 TRBJ2-6 NA 17 TRBV2 TGTGCCAGCAGTCGACAGGGTACTACCTCTGGGGCCAACGTCCTGACTTTC CASSRQGTTSGANVLTF
NA TRBJ2-3 NA 13 TRBV7-2 TGTGCCGGTCGGGACGGCCGCACAGATACGCAGTATTTT CAGRDGRTDTQYF
NA TRBJ1-4 NA 13 TRBV19 TGTGCCAGTAGTAAAACAGGGAGCGAAAAACTGTTTTTT CASSKTGSEKLFF
NA TRBJ1-5 NA 13 TRBV6-5 TGTGCCAGCGGTTCCAGGGACAATCAGCCCCAGCATTTT CASGSRDNQPQHF
TRBD1 TRBJ1-2 NA 14 TRBV3-1/TRBV3-2 TGTGCCAGCAGCCACCTTGAACAGGGGAGAGGCTACACCTTC CASSHLEQGRGYTF
NA TRBJ1-5 NA 18 TRBV4-3 TGCGCCAGCAGCCAAGATCCTTGGGGAAATAGTGGCAATCAGCCCCAGCATTTT CASSQDPWGNSGNQPQHF
NA TRBJ1-5 NA 16 TRBV28 TGTGCCAGCAGTCGGAATTGGGGACCCCGGAATCAGCCCCAGCATTTT CASSRNWGPRNQPQHF
NA TRBJ2-5 NA 13 TRBV5-5 TGTGCCAGCAGCCCCCAGGGTGGGATGACCCAGTACTTC CASSPQGGMTQYF
NA TRBJ1-3 NA 13 TRBV30 TGTGCCTGGAGTGTACTCTTGGGGGACACCATATATTTT CAWSVLLGDTIYF
NA TRBJ1-3 NA 15 TRBV7-2 TGTGCCAGCAGCTTAGACAGGGAAGTTGGAAACACCATATATTTT CASSLDREVGNTIYF
NA TRBJ1-3 NA 16 TRBV7-9 TGTGCCAGCAGCGTTTGGACTGCCGCTGAAGGAAACACCATATATTTT CASSVWTAAEGNTIYF
TRBD1 TRBJ1-6 NA 14 TRBV5-4 TGTGCCAGCAGCCCGGGGACAGCTAATTCACCCCTCCACTTT CASSPGTANSPLHF
TRBD1 TRBJ1-6 NA 15 TRBV13 TGTGCCAGCAGCCCAGGGCTGGACAGGGTCAAATCCCTCCACTTT CASSPGLDRVKSLHF
TRBD2 TRBJ2-3 NA 16 TRBV9 TGTGCCAGCAGCGGCAGTAGCGGGCATAGCACAGATACGCAGTATTTT CASSGSSGHSTDTQYF
NA TRBJ1-6 NA 14 TRBV5-6 TGTGCCAGCAGCTTAAGACTACCCAATTCACCCCTCCACTTT CASSLRLPNSPLHF
TRBD1 TRBJ1-2 NA 13 TRBV30 TGTGCCTGGAGATCGGAGGGGGCCGGGGGCTACACCTTC CAWRSEGAGGYTF
NA TRBJ1-1 once 13 TRBV19 TGTGCCAGTAGTTACTTTGTACGGACTGAAGCTTTCTTT CASSYFVRTEAFF
NA TRBJ1-3 NA 14 TRBV9 TGTGCCAGCAGCGCACAGGGATCTGGAAACACCATATATTTT CASSAQGSGNTIYF
NA TRBJ1-4 NA 12 TRBV28 TGTGCCAGCAGTCGCGGGGATGAAAAACTGTTTTTT CASSRGDEKLFF
NA TRBJ2-3 NA 13 TRBV27 TGTGCCAGCAGCGGCTTCGGGCCACGGTCGCAGTATTTT CASSGFGPRSQYF
TRBD1 TRBJ2-3 NA 15 TRBV6-6 TGTGCCAGCAGCGCAGGGGGTTTGGCCACAGATACGCAGTATTTT CASSAGGLATDTQYF
NA TRBJ1-6 NA 14 TRBV4-1 TGCGCCAGCAGCCAAGATAGGATGGGTGTCCCCCTCCACTTT CASSQDRMGVPLHF
TRBD1 TRBJ1-2 NA 18 TRBV9 TGTGCCAGCAGCGTAGGGCCAAGGACAGGGTGGGGTAGAGATGGCTACACCTTC CASSVGPRTGWGRDGYTF
NA TRBJ1-6 few 14 TRBV24-1 TGTGCCACCAATTGGGCCCCCGAGGCATCACCCCTCCACTTT CATNWAPEASPLHF
TRBD2 TRBJ2-3 NA 15 TRBV18 TGTGCCAGCTCGCAGAATAGCGGGAGCACAGATACGCAGTATTTT CASSQNSGSTDTQYF
NA TRBJ1-2 NA 13 TRBV27 TGTGCCAGCAGCCCCCTGGGGAACTATGGCTACACCTTC CASSPLGNYGYTF
NA TRBJ1-2 once 14 TRBV24-1 TGTGCCACCAGTGATTGGACGGGGAACTATGGCTACACCTTC CATSDWTGNYGYTF
NA TRBJ1-1 NA 14 TRBV7-9 TGTGCCAGCAGCTTGCCTGGGTGGCGGGCTGAAGCTTTCTTT CASSLPGWRAEAFF
NA TRBJ2-3 NA 13 TRBV9 TGTGCCAGCAGCGTACAGGGCACAGATACGCAGTATTTT CASSVQGTDTQYF
NA TRBJ1-4 NA 15 TRBV6-5 TGTGCCAGCAGTTACCCGGACAGAAGTAATGAAAAACTGTTTTTT CASSYPDRSNEKLFF
NA TRBJ2-2 NA 15 TRBV6-1 TGTGCCAGCAGTGAACGTACAGGGACGGCCGGGGAGCTGTTTTTT CASSERTGTAGELFF
TRBD1 TRBJ1-2 NA 17 TRBV28 TGTGCCAGCAGTTTACCCCTCATGACAGGGGGTCTCTATGGCTACACCTTC CASSLPLMTGGLYGYTF
NA TRBJ2-7 NA 12 TRBV7-9 TGTGCCAGCAGCTTAGCTTCCCACGAGCAGTACTTC CASSLASHEQYF
NA TRBJ2-2 NA 17 TRBV21-1 TGTGCCAGCAGCAAGCAAGACCGGGACAGGGTCGCCGGGGAGCTGTTTTTT CASSKQDRDRVAGELFF
TRBD1 TRBJ2-1 NA 15 TRBV5-1 TGCGCCAGCAGCTTGGGGACAGGTCGATACAATGAGCAGTTCTTC CASSLGTGRYNEQFF
TRBD1 TRBJ1-5 NA 16 TRBV19 TGTGCCAGTAAACCCCTACAACAGGGGGCGAGGCAGCCCCAGCATTTT CASKPLQQGARQPQHF
NA TRBJ1-2 NA 13 TRBV29-1 TGCAGCGTTGAAGGGCGAGCCCGAGGAGGCTACACCTTC CSVEGRARGGYTF
NA TRBJ2-3 NA 15 TRBV7-8 TGTGCCAGCAGCTTAAGCTGGGGGCGCACAGATACGCAGTATTTT CASSLSWGRTDTQYF
TRBD2 TRBJ2-1 once 17 TRBV7-2 TGTGCCAGCAGCTTACAGGCGGGAGGGCCCCCCTACAATGAGCAGTTCTTC CASSLQAGGPPYNEQFF
TRBD1 TRBJ1-5 once 16 TRBV6-1 TGTGCCAGCAGTGTCGGACAGGGGGCGCAGAATCAGCCCCAGCATTTT CASSVGQGAQNQPQHF
NA TRBJ2-7 NA 13 TRBV19 TGTGCCAGTAGTATAAGGGAGACCTACGAGCAGTACTTC CASSIRETYEQYF
NA TRBJ2-5 NA 11 TRBV15 TGTGCCACCAGCAGCAAAGAGACCCAGTACTTC CATSSKETQYF
NA TRBJ1-1 NA 14 TRBV5-8 TGTGCCAGCAGCCATGAGGCGGGCCACACTGAAGCTTTCTTT CASSHEAGHTEAFF
NA TRBJ2-3 NA 12 TRBV28 TGTGCCAGCGGCGGGAATGCAGATACGCAGTATTTT CASGGNADTQYF
NA TRBJ2-1 NA 12 TRBV7-9 TGTGCCAGCGGCAAGGCTTACAATGAGCAGTTCTTC CASGKAYNEQFF
NA TRBJ1-1 NA 13 TRBV29-1 TGCAGCGTTGATGGCAGGGAAGATGGTGAAGCTTTCTTT CSVDGREDGEAFF
NA TRBJ1-1 NA 12 TRBV6-2/TRBV6-3 TGTGCCAGCAGTTGGGGACCCTCTGAAGCTTTCTTT CASSWGPSEAFF
TRBD1 TRBJ2-5 NA 14 TRBV7-8 TGTGCCAGCAGGCCCGGGACAGGGGTGGAGACCCAGTACTTC CASRPGTGVETQYF
NA TRBJ2-7 NA 14 TRBV2 TGTGCCAGCATGAGGACAACCTTCTCCTACGAGCAGTACTTC CASMRTTFSYEQYF
TRBD1 TRBJ1-6 NA 15 TRBV27 TGTGCCAGCAGTCCCCGGAGGGGGCAGAATTCACCCCTCCACTTT CASSPRRGQNSPLHF
NA TRBJ1-5 NA 15 TRBV7-8 TGTGCCAGCAGCTTAGTTGAGGGATCCAATCGGCCCCAGCATTTT CASSLVEGSNRPQHF
NA TRBJ2-1 NA 15 TRBV21-1 TGTGCCAGCAGCAGCCGAGGGACAGGGGACAATGAGCAGTTCTTC CASSSRGTGDNEQFF